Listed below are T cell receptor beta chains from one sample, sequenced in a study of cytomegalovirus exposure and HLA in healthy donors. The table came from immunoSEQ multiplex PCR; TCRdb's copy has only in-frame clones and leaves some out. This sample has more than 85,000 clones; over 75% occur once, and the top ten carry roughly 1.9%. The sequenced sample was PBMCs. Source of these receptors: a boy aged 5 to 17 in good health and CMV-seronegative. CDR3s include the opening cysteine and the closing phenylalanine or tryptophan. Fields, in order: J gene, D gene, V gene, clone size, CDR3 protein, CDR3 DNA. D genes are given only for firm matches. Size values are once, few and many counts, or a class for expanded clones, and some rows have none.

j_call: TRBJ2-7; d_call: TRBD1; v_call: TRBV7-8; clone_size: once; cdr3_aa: CASSAGTGHEQYF; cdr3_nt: TGTGCCAGCAGCGCTGGGACAGGCCACGAGCAGTACTTC
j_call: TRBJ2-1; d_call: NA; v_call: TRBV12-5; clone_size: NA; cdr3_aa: CASGLRDNEQFF; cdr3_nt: TGTGCTAGTGGTTTAAGAGACAATGAGCAGTTCTTC
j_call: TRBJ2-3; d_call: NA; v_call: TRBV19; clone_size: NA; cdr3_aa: CASSLAGRTDTQYF; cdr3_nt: TGTGCCAGTAGTCTGGCAGGGAGGACAGATACGCAGTATTTT
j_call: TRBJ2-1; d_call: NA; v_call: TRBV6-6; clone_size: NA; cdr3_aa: CASSLDYNEQFF; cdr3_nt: TGTGCCAGCAGTCTAGATTACAATGAGCAGTTCTTC
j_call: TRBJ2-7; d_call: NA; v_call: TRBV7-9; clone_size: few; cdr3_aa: CASSSQRSSSYEQYF; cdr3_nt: TGTGCCAGCAGCTCCCAGCGGTCCTCCTCCTACGAGCAGTACTTC
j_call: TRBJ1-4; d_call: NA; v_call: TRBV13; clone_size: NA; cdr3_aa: CASSYRQAPKLFF; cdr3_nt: TGTGCCAGCAGCTACCGACAGGCGCCGAAACTGTTTTTT
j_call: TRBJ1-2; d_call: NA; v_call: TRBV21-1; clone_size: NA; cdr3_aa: CASSKKWGQSSYGYTF; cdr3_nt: TGTGCCAGCAGCAAAAAGTGGGGACAGAGTTCCTATGGCTACACCTTC
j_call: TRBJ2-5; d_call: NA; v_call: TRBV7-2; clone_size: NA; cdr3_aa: CASSAHRVGETQYF; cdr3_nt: TGTGCCAGCAGCGCCCACAGGGTGGGAGAGACCCAGTACTTC
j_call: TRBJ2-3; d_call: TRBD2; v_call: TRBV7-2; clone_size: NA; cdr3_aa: CASSLVSRGGGYRTQYF; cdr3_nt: TGTGCCAGCAGCTTAGTCTCGCGCGGGGGAGGATACAGAACGCAGTATTTT
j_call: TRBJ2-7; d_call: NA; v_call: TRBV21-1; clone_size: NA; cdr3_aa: CASSFQGRRDSYEQYF; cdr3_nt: TGTGCCAGCAGCTTTCAGGGACGGCGGGACTCCTACGAGCAGTACTTC
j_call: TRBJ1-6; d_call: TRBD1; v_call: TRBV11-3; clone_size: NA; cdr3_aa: CARRKTGDSPLHF; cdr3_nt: TGTGCCAGGCGGAAGACAGGGGATTCACCCCTCCACTTT
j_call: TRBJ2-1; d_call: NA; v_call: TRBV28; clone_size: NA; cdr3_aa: CASGPYNEQFF; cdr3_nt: TGTGCCAGCGGCCCCTACAATGAGCAGTTCTTC
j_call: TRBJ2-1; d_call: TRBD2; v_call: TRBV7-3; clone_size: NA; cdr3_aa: CASSGGGVDEQFF; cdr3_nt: TGTGCCAGCAGCGGCGGGGGGGTCGATGAGCAGTTCTTC
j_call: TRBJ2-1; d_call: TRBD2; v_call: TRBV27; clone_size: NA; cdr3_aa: CASEPLWRERGEEQFF; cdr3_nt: TGTGCCAGCGAGCCCCTCTGGCGGGAGAGAGGGGAGGAGCAGTTCTTC
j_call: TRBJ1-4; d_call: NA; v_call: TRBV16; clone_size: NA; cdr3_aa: CASSQLSAGEKLFF; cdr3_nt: TGTGCCAGCAGCCAACTAAGTGCCGGTGAAAAACTGTTTTTT
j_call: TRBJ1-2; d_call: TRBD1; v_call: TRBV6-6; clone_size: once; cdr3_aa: CASSTRDRFYGYTF; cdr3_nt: TGTGCCAGCAGTACCCGGGACAGGTTCTATGGCTACACCTTC